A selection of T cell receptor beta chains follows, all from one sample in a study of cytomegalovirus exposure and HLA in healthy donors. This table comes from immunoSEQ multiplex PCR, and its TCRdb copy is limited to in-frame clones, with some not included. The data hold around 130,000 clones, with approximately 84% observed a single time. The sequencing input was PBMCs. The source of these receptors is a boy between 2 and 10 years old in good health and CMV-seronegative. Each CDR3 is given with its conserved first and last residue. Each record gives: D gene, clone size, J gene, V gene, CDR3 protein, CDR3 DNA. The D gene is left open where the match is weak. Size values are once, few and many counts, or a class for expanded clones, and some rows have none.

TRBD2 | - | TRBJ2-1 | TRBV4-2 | CASSQDAGTSGGLYNEQFF | TGTGCCAGCAGCCAAGACGCCGGGACTAGCGGGGGCCTATACAATGAGCAGTTCTTC
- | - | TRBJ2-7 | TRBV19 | CATAGIDQGHYEQYF | TGTGCCACCGCAGGTATTGATCAGGGCCACTACGAGCAGTACTTC
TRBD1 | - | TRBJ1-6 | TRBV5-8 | CASSLDRGMSPLHF | TGTGCCAGCAGCTTGGACAGGGGGATGTCACCCCTCCACTTT
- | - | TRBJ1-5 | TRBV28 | CASRAGTWGNQPQHF | TGTGCCAGCAGGGCCGGGACTTGGGGCAATCAGCCCCAGCATTTT
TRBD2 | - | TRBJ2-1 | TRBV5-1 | CASSWGLAGPGSYNEQFF | TGCGCCAGCAGCTGGGGACTAGCGGGGCCAGGCTCCTACAATGAGCAGTTCTTC
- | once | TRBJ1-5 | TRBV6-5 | CASSYSRGGGNQPQHF | TGTGCCAGCAGTTACTCTCGGGGGGGTGGCAATCAGCCCCAGCATTTT
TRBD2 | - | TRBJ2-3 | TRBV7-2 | CASSLSSGSADTQYF | TGTGCCAGCAGCTTGTCTAGCGGGAGCGCAGATACGCAGTATTTT
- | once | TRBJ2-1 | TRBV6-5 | CASSYGSGVYNEQFF | TGTGCCAGCAGTTATGGCAGCGGAGTCTACAATGAGCAGTTCTTC
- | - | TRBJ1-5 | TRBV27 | CASRSFDSRDQPQHF | TGCGCCTCGAGGTCTTTCGACAGCAGGGATCAGCCCCAGCATTTT
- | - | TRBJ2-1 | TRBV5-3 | CARSLGRGSYNEQFF | TGTGCCAGAAGCTTGGGACGGGGCTCCTACAATGAGCAGTTCTTC
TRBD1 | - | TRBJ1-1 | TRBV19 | CASKDRGRETEAFF | TGTGCCAGTAAGGACAGGGGAAGAGAAACTGAAGCTTTCTTT
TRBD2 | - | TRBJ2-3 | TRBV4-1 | CASSSRESGLRLTDTQYF | TGCGCCAGCAGCTCGCGGGAGTCGGGACTCCGACTCACAGATACGCAGTATTTT
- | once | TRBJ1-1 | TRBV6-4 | CASSEARATEAFF | TGTGCCAGCAGTGAGGCCAGGGCCACTGAAGCTTTCTTT
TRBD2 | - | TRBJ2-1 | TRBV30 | CAWSWEGGLNEQFF | TGTGCCTGGAGTTGGGAGGGAGGGCTCAATGAGCAGTTCTTC
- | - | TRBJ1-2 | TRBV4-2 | CASSLRGLNYGYTF | TGTGCCAGCAGCCTCAGGGGCCTAAACTATGGCTACACCTTC
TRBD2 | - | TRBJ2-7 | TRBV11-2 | CASSLRSLRRGAGYEQYF | TGTGCCAGCAGCTTACGTAGTCTCAGGCGGGGGGCTGGCTACGAGCAGTACTTC
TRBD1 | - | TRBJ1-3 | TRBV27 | CASRTRQGNTIYF | TGTGCCAGCAGAACTCGACAGGGGAACACCATATATTTT
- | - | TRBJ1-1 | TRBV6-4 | CASSEREYTEAFF | TGTGCCAGCAGTGAGAGGGAATACACTGAAGCTTTCTTT
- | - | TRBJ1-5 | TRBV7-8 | CASSLGRGNRNQPQHF | TGTGCCAGCAGCTTGGGAAGGGGGAATAGGAATCAGCCCCAGCATTTT
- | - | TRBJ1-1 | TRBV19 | CASSSDGGTEAFF | TGTGCCAGTAGCTCAGATGGAGGCACTGAAGCTTTCTTT
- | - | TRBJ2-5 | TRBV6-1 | CASSEARLAQETQYF | TGTGCCAGCAGTGAAGCTAGGCTAGCCCAAGAGACCCAGTACTTC
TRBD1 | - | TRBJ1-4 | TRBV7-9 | CASSSGQGISEKLFF | TGTGCCAGCAGCTCCGGACAGGGGATTAGTGAAAAACTGTTTTTT
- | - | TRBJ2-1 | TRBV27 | CASRTANEQFF | TGTGCCAGCAGGACAGCGAATGAGCAGTTCTTC
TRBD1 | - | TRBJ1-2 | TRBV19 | CASSIVWTGDYGYTF | TGTGCCAGTAGTATAGTATGGACAGGGGATTATGGCTACACCTTC
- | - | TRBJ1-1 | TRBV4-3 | CASSQVGGRGTTFEAFF | TGCGCCAGCAGCCAAGTGGGGGGGAGGGGTACAACTTTTGAAGCTTTCTTT
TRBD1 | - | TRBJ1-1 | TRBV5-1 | CASRTGGQNTEAFF | TGCGCCAGCAGGACAGGGGGCCAGAACACTGAAGCTTTCTTT
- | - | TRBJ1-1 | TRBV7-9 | CSSRLDRTEAFF | TGTTCCAGCAGGTTAGACAGGACTGAAGCTTTCTTT